These 2 T cell receptor beta chains originate from one sample sequenced in a study of post-analysis software for immune sequencing data. Unique molecular identifiers featured in each of the TCR beta cDNA libraries. TCRdb re-called the PCR reads through MiXCR, storing one row per CDR3 protein. The table lists about 400,000 distinct CDR3 sequences, approximately 38% of them singletons. Points from the study as a whole: Patients had higher frequencies than controls of a handful of TRBV segments, including TRBV5-6, TRBV5-1 and TRBV20-1.

The antigens for these receptors are not known. The specimen sequenced was blood. These receptor sequences come from a girl between 10 and 17 years old with multiple sclerosis.

This clonotype turned up a few times. The chain employs TRBV2 and TRBJ2-7; D unclear. The J call may not be correct, given that the DNA end is closer to TRBJ2-5. The CDR3 runs 12 residues. Germline CDR1 reads SNHLY; CDR2 reads FYNNEI. CDR3 nucleotides: TGTGCCAGCCGCCGACAACAAGAGACCCAGTACTTC. Its protein product is CASRRQQETQYF.

The chain recombines TRBV12-3 or TRBV12-4 with TRBJ2-4, with D possibly being TRBD1 or TRBD2 (5 bases each). The V end was cut by 6 bases, the J end by 0 bases, with 18 bases between. The CDR3 contains 17 residues. The CDR3 DNA reads TGTGCCAGCAGCCCGGGGACCCTCCAAATAGCCAAAAACATTCAGTACTTC. Translating it yields CASSPGTLQIAKNIQYF.